These 9 T cell receptor beta chains share one sample of origin, sequenced in a study of T-cell reconstitution after alpha-beta-depleted transplantation in children listed by TCRdb under 2016. Preparation of the library involved PCR. The sequencing machine was an Illumina HiSeq 2500. TCR library preparation used molecular barcoding, with unique molecular identifiers applied to normalize quantification of the TCRbeta repertoire. TCRdb took the public reads, trimmed them with fastp at Q25, ran MiXCR for clone calling and kept in-frame beta chains. Entries that share a CDR3 protein sequence are merged under the most common genes and DNA. The sample records fewer than 150,000 distinct CDR3 sequences, roughly 10% of which are singletons. Together, the top ten hold around 24% of the sample. The treatment or condition tag for this specimen amounts to: allogeneic hematopoietic cell transplantation with graft depleted of TCRalphabeta T cells and CD19 B cells.

This material consisted of PBMCs, mostly from graft donor cells, taken 180 days after TCRalphabeta/CD19-depleted stem cell transplant. The origin of the receptors is a girl in the first two years of life who had a stem cell transplant for combined immunodeficiency, so the T cells may come from the graft donor.

The chain carries TRBV20-1 and TRBJ2-7; D perhaps matches TRBD2 (6 bases). CDR1 and CDR2 from the germline V gene are DFQATT and SNEGSKA (reference sequence). This CDR3 comprises 13 residues. Trimming removed 6 bases from V and 0 bases from J, with 12 bases in between. CDR3 DNA sequence: TGCAGTGCAGCCGGGACTCACTCCTACGAGCAGTACTTC. Amino acid sequence: CSAAGTHSYEQYF.

J is TRBJ1-6 and V is TRBV20-1, with 9 bases matching TRBD1. V lost 5 bases and J lost 7; bases outside the gene matches: 12. This CDR3 region has 16 residues. The germline V gene has CDR1 DFQATT and CDR2 SNEGSKA (reference sequence). CDR3 DNA: TGCAGTGCTCCAAACCGGGACAGGGCCTCCAATTCACCCCTCCACTTT. Its protein is CSAPNRDRASNSPLHF.

This clonotype was observed a few times. The CDR3 DNA reads TGTGCCAGCAGCTTTGGACTAGCCGGTGAGCAGTTCTTC. It yields the protein CASSFGLAGEQFF. The V and J genes are TRBV7-8 and TRBJ2-1, with 8 bases fitting TRBD2. Trimming took 3 bases from V and 9 from J; bases not matched to a gene: 4. The length of the CDR3 is 13 residues. Per germline, CDR1 SGHVS and CDR2 FQNEAQ.

This clonotype was recorded a few times. V gene TRBV5-1 combines with J gene TRBJ2-3, with TRBD2 matching 8 bases. The germline gives CDR1 SGHRS, CDR2 YFSETQ. This CDR3 spans 15 amino acids. J gave up 4 bases and V 4 bases, and 8 bases lay outside the gene matches. The CDR3 protein is CASSLASGGSDTQYF. The CDR3 DNA follows: TGCGCCAGCAGCCTAGCCAGCGGGGGTTCAGATACGCAGTATTTT. The variable domain in full, with the rest retrieved from reference TRBV5-1 and TRBJ2-3, is KAGVTQTPRYLIKTRGQQVTLSCSPISGHRSVSWYQQTPGQGLQFLFEYFSETQRNKGNFPGRFSGRQFSNSRSEMNVSTLELGDSALYLCASSLASGGSDTQYFGPGTRLTVL.

This clonotype was seen a few times. The chain links TRBV29-1 to TRBJ2-7; D uncertain. CDR3 length: 15 residues. The V end lost 0 bases, the J end lost 2 bases, and 14 bases lay between the germline ends. Per the germline V gene, CDR1 is SQVTM and CDR2 is ANQGSEA. DNA for the CDR3: TGCAGCGTTGAAGATCAGGTGACATCTCCCTACGAGCAGTACTTC. It is translated as CSVEDQVTSPYEQYF.

This chain uses TRBV12-3 or TRBV12-4 with TRBJ2-5; 9 nucleotides align to TRBD2. Trimming at V came to 1 base and at J to 5 bases, leaving 8 bases not matched to a gene. The CDR3 contains 16 residues. In DNA, the CDR3 is TGTGCCAGCAGTTTAGTGCGCGGGAGGGCCGTTGAGACCCAGTACTTC. This translates into CASSLVRGRAVETQYF.

In its sample, this clonotype was seen many times. V usage is TRBV12-3 or TRBV12-4 and J usage is TRBJ2-5, with 9 bases that match TRBD1. The CDR3 consists of 15 residues. V lost 2 bases and J lost 1; bases outside the gene matches: 2. The CDR3 nucleotides are TGTGCCAGCAGTTTATGGGACAGGGTCCAAGAGACCCAGTACTTC. Translation gives CASSLWDRVQETQYF.

The gene calls are TRBV29-1 and TRBJ1-1, with a weak D call TRBD1 (5 bases). V was shortened by 4 bases and J by 0 bases, with 12 bases between the two germline ends. Germline values: CDR1 SQVTM, CDR2 ANQGSEA. The CDR3 runs 14 residues. Here the CDR3 reads CSVGAQVMNTEAFF. The CDR3 DNA reads as TGCAGCGTTGGGGCACAGGTAATGAACACTGAAGCTTTCTTT. Full variable domain (outside the CDR3, taken from reference TRBV29-1 and TRBJ1-1): SAVISQKPSRDICQRGTSLTIQCQVDSQVTMMFWYRQQPGQSLTLIATANQGSEATYESGFVIDKFPISRPNLTFSTLTVSNMSPEDSSIYLCSVGAQVMNTEAFFGQGTRLTVV.

The J gene is TRBJ2-7, the V gene TRBV27, with D possibly called TRBD1 or TRBD2 (5 bases each). Germline values: CDR1 MNHEY, CDR2 SMNVEV (reference sequence). This CDR3 spans 15 amino acids. Trimming cost V 3 bases and J 0 bases, with 12 bases left between them. The CDR3 here is CASSFLPGPSYEQYF. The CDR3 coding sequence is TGTGCCAGCAGTTTCCTCCCGGGGCCCTCCTACGAGCAGTACTTC.